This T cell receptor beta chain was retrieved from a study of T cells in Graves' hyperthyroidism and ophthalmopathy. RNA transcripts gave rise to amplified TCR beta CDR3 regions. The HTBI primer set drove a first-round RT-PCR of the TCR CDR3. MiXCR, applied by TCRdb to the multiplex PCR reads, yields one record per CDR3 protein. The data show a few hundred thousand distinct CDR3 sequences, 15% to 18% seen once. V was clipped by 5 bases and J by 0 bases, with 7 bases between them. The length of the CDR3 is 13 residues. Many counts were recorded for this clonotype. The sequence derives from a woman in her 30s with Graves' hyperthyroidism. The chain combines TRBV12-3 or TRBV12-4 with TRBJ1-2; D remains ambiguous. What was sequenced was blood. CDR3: CASSGGPNYGYTF. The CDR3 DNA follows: TGTGCCAGCAGTGGCGGGCCTAACTATGGCTACACCTTC.